One and the same sample provided the 31 T cell receptor beta chains below, sequenced in a study of blood T cell repertoires in COVID-19. This table comes from immunoSEQ multiplex PCR, and its TCRdb copy is limited to in-frame clones, with some not included. Of approximately 70,000 clones in the sample, 70% to 85% were seen once. The sequencing sample was made of peripheral blood. The source of these receptors is a woman aged 45-60 years with acute or convalescent COVID-19.

This rearrangement joins TRBV6-5 to TRBJ2-5; D is unresolved. V was cut by 6 bases and J by 5 bases, with 13 bases left in between. The CDR3 runs to 13 residues. The germline CDR1 and CDR2 sequences are MNHEY and SVGAGI. The CDR3 region is CASSEVWVETQYF. The CDR3 coding sequence is TGTGCCAGCAGCGAGGTTTGGGTGGAGACCCAGTACTTC.

The chain has TRBV5-1 and TRBJ2-3, with TRBD2 matching 9 bases. The CDR3 covers 16 residues. The V gene end was trimmed by 0 bases and the J gene end by 1 base; junction bases not matched to a gene: 3. Germline CDR1 reads SGHRS; CDR2 reads YFSETQ. In nucleotides, the CDR3 is TGCGCCAGCAGCTTGGGTGGCGGGGGGGGCACAGATACGCAGTATTTT. This sequence encodes CASSLGGGGGTDTQYF.

This chain connects TRBV5-1 to TRBJ2-1; TRBD2 matches at 9 bases. This CDR3 is built from 16 residues. Looked up from germline, CDR1 is SGHRS and CDR2 is YFSETQ. Germline trimming cut 4 bases from V and 12 bases from J; bases unmatched to any gene: 17. CDR3 nucleotides: TGCGCCAGCAGCGACCCAAGCGGGGGGAAACAGAGCAGGCAGTTCTTC. Translated: CASSDPSGGKQSRQFF.

The chain carries TRBV10-3 and TRBJ2-1; 13 nucleotides line up with TRBD2. V gave up 6 bases and J gave up 4 bases; unmatched junction bases: 3. CDR3 size: 15 residues. The V gene's germline CDR1 is ENHRY and CDR2 SYGVKD. For the CDR3, the DNA is TGTGCCATCAGAGGACTAGCGGGAGCTTACAATGAGCAGTTCTTC. Its translation is CAIRGLAGAYNEQFF.

The chain links TRBV10-2 to TRBJ1-5, with a possible D match to TRBD1 (5 bases). V dropped 10 bases and J dropped 3 bases, with 13 bases sitting between them. The length of the CDR3 is 13 residues. The germline gives CDR1 WSHSY, CDR2 SAAADI. Here the CDR3 reads CATCDSSNQPQHF. The CDR3 DNA reads TGCGCCACATGCGACAGCTCCAATCAGCCCCAGCATTTT.

The chain is built from TRBV5-1 and TRBJ2-7; 7 nucleotides match TRBD1. V lost 4 bases to trimming and J lost 1 base; unmatched junction nucleotides: 14. Germline V gene lookup returns CDR1 SGHRS and CDR2 YFSETQ. The CDR3 spans 17 residues. The CDR3 protein is CASSPWGRQGGSYEQYF. The DNA of the CDR3 is TGCGCCAGCAGCCCCTGGGGACGACAGGGTGGATCCTACGAGCAGTACTTC.

The chain joins TRBV5-1 to TRBJ1-2; D may be TRBD1 (6 bases). Germline lookup yields CDR1 SGHRS and CDR2 YFSETQ. The length of the CDR3 is 14 residues. Trimming took off 4 bases at V and 6 bases at J, with 16 bases between the two ends. In DNA, the CDR3 is TGCGCCAGCAGCCTGGTACAGGGAGGGGATGGCTACACCTTC. It is translated as CASSLVQGGDGYTF.

The chain recombines TRBV5-1 with TRBJ2-1, with TRBD2 as a possible D gene (5 bases). Germline V gene sequence: CDR1 SGHRS, CDR2 YFSETQ. The CDR3 covers 14 residues. Trimming stripped 4 bases from V and 8 bases from J, with 16 bases between. CDR3 nucleotides: TGCGCCAGCAGCGCTACCTCTAGCCGTGATGAGCAGTTCTTC. This sequence encodes CASSATSSRDEQFF.

This chain joins TRBV7-9 and TRBJ1-3; a weak D match, TRBD1 (5 bases). Germline loops: CDR1 SEHNR, CDR2 FQNEAQ (reference sequence). The CDR3 has 13 amino acids. Trimming stripped 8 bases from V and 5 bases from J, with 13 bases between. Here the CDR3 reads CASESPGRNTIYF. DNA of the CDR3: TGTGCCAGCGAGTCACCAGGGAGAAACACCATATATTTT.

This clone was detected once. The rearrangement links TRBV11-2 to TRBJ2-7; a weak D match, TRBD1 (6 bases). V lost 0 bases and J lost 5, with 11 bases in between. Germline V gene sequence: CDR1 SGHAT, CDR2 FQNNGV. The CDR3 spans 14 residues. CDR3 residues: CASSLEWAGDEQYF. In DNA form, the CDR3 reads TGTGCCAGCAGCTTAGAGTGGGCAGGGGACGAGCAGTACTTC.

This sequence joins TRBV7-2 and TRBJ2-1, with 9 bases matching TRBD2. The CDR3 runs to 16 residues. Per the germline V gene, CDR1 is SGHTA and CDR2 is FQGNSA. V trimming: 5 bases; J trimming: 4 bases; junction bases outside the gene matches: 9. CDR3 coding DNA: TGTGCCAGCAGCCCCGCCGCGGGGGGGCGGTACAATGAGCAGTTCTTC. It codes for CASSPAAGGRYNEQFF.

A single count supports this clone. V gene TRBV5-1 combines with J gene TRBJ1-1; 10 positions match TRBD1. CDR1 and CDR2 from the germline V gene are SGHRS and YFSETQ. The CDR3 loop spans 15 amino acids. After removal of 2 bases from V and 5 bases from J, the junction contained 6 bases not matched to a gene. CDR3 region: CASSFTTGGSTEAFF. The CDR3 DNA follows: TGCGCCAGCAGCTTCACGACAGGGGGCTCGACTGAAGCTTTCTTT.

This sequence joins TRBV5-1 and TRBJ2-1, with TRBD2 identical over 11 bases. The CDR3 spans 18 residues. V gave up 0 bases and J gave up 3 bases; unmatched junction bases: 8. CDR1 is SGHRS, CDR2 YFSETQ, per germline. CDR3 DNA: TGCGCCAGCAGCTTGGATCAACTAGCGGGGGCGATCTACAATGAGCAGTTCTTC. The encoded protein is CASSLDQLAGAIYNEQFF.

V usage is TRBV27 and J usage is TRBJ1-1; 9 bases line up with TRBD1. The CDR3 spans 15 residues. Per the germline V gene, CDR1 is MNHEY and CDR2 is SMNVEV (reference sequence). V lost 5 bases to trimming and J lost 5 bases; unmatched junction nucleotides: 9. The CDR3 DNA is TGTGCCAGCAGTCGGCCGGGACAGGGTCGGACTGAAGCTTTCTTT. Translating it yields CASSRPGQGRTEAFF.

Only one count was recorded for this clone. The chain uses TRBV18 and TRBJ1-4, with D possibly TRBD1 on 6 matching bases. Germline V CDR1 and CDR2: KGHSH, LQKENI. CDR3 length equals 15 residues. V lost 0 bases, J lost 8 bases, and 13 bases lay in between. The chain's CDR3 is CASSPPEQGGEKLFF. The CDR3 DNA sequence: TGTGCCAGCTCACCACCGGAACAGGGTGGCGAAAAACTGTTTTTT.

This chain links TRBV2 with TRBJ1-1; D perhaps matches TRBD1 (5 bases). The CDR3 consists of 15 residues. Trimming removed 4 bases at V and 1 base at J, with 13 bases between. CDR1 and CDR2 (germline): SNHLY, FYNNEI. The CDR3 DNA sequence: TGTGCCAGCAGTGGCGACCGGGGGGGGAACACTGAAGCTTTCTTT. Amino acids: CASSGDRGGNTEAFF.

This clone was seen a few times. The chain employs TRBV7-6 and TRBJ1-1; 7 nucleotides match TRBD1. There are 15 residues in the CDR3. V gave up 1 base and J gave up 0 bases; unmatched junction bases: 2. Per germline, CDR1 SGHVS and CDR2 FNYEAQ. The CDR3 nucleotides are TGTGCCAGCAGCTTAGGTGGGACAGTGAACACTGAAGCTTTCTTT. This gives the protein CASSLGGTVNTEAFF.

This clone was seen just once. The chain has TRBV11-2 and TRBJ2-3, with 8 positions matching TRBD1. The ends lost 0 bases at V and 4 bases at J; junction bases unmatched: 9. The CDR3 loop spans 17 amino acids. In germline, CDR1 is SGHAT, CDR2 FQNNGV. The CDR3 sequence: CASSLDSFQGAADTQYF. CDR3 nucleotide sequence: TGTGCCAGCAGCTTAGATTCGTTTCAGGGGGCAGCAGATACGCAGTATTTT.

This clone was seen once. V gene TRBV2 combines with J gene TRBJ2-5; D is perhaps TRBD2 (5 bases). The CDR3 totals 13 residues. CDR1 and CDR2 (germline): SNHLY, FYNNEI. V lost 8 bases, J lost 1 base, and 11 bases lay in between. The CDR3 DNA sequence: TGTGCCAGCCGGACTGTTTCCCAAGAGACCCAGTACTTC. This translates into CASRTVSQETQYF.

This chain joins TRBV9 and TRBJ1-6; possible D gene TRBD1, 5 bases. CDR1 is SGDLS and CDR2 is YYNGEE in the germline V gene. The CDR3 sequence is 15 residues long. V gave up 0 bases and J gave up 6 bases, with 10 bases separating them. CDR3 in amino acids: CASSVVGGLNSPLHF. The CDR3 bases are TGTGCCAGCAGCGTAGTCGGGGGTCTTAATTCACCCCTCCACTTT.

The chain uses TRBV7-3 and TRBJ2-2; TRBD1 matches 7 bases. J was trimmed by 0 bases and V by 4 bases; bases with no gene match: 5. In germline, CDR1 is SGHTA, CDR2 FQGTGA. This CDR3 comprises 16 residues. CDR3 DNA sequence: TGTGCCAGCAGCTCGGGACAGTTCGCGAACACCGGGGAGCTGTTTTTT. Translation: CASSSGQFANTGELFF. Filled out from reference TRBV7-3 and TRBJ2-2, the complete variable domain reads GAGVSQTPSNKVTEKGKYVELRCDPISGHTALYWYRQSLGQGPEFLIYFQGTGAADDSGLPNDRFFAVRPEGSVSTLKIQRTERGDSAVYLCASSSGQFANTGELFFGEGSRLTVL.

CDR3 amino acids: CASSIPGRKSNEQFF. The CDR3 nucleotides are TGTGCCAGTAGTATTCCGGGTAGGAAGAGCAATGAGCAGTTCTTC. The J gene is TRBJ2-1, the V gene TRBV19; no clear D gene. Trimming pared 3 bases from V and 6 bases from J, leaving 15 bases between. Germline V gene lookup returns CDR1 LNHDA and CDR2 SQIVND (reference sequence). The CDR3 contains 15 residues.

V and J are TRBV21-1 and TRBJ1-4; no DNA check was done on the table's D call, TRBD1. TRBV21-1 is marked as a pseudogene. The CDR3 sequence is 17 residues long. The CDR3 DNA is TGTGCCAGCAGCAAGAACAGGGCGGCTTATATTAATGAAAAACTGTTTTTT. This sequence encodes CASSKNRAAYINEKLFF.

This chain links TRBV27 with TRBJ2-7; D possibly corresponds to TRBD2 (5 bases). Trimming took 6 bases from V and 4 from J, leaving 19 bases between them. This CDR3 has 15 amino acids. The germline V gene has CDR1 MNHEY and CDR2 SMNVEV (reference sequence). The CDR3 bases are TGTGCCAGCAGCCTAGCCCCTAGGGTAGGTTACGAGCAGTACTTC. Translation gives CASSLAPRVGYEQYF.

This chain connects TRBV29-1 to TRBJ2-3; 9 positions agree with TRBD2. The CDR3 runs 16 residues. Trimming cost V 6 bases and J 2 bases; bases outside gene matches: 12. CDR1 and CDR2 from the germline V gene are SQVTM and ANQGSEA. The CDR3 sequence is CSVGSQGGGATDTQYF. CDR3 DNA sequence: TGCAGCGTGGGGTCACAGGGCGGGGGGGCCACAGATACGCAGTATTTT.

The gene calls are TRBV13 and TRBJ1-1; 8 bases are a match to TRBD1. The CDR3 loop spans 15 amino acids. V lost 0 bases, J lost 6 bases, and 6 bases stayed unmatched. CDR1 and CDR2 (germline): PRHDT, FYEKMQ (reference sequence). In nucleotides, the CDR3 is TGTGCCAGCAGCTTAGGCCGGGACAGGTCTTCTGAAGCTTTCTTT. It yields the protein CASSLGRDRSSEAFF.

The chain couples TRBV19 to TRBJ1-6, with TRBD1 matching 10 bases. Germline loops: CDR1 LNHDA, CDR2 SQIVND (reference sequence). Trimming removed 4 bases from V and 10 bases from J; junction bases left unmatched: 13. This CDR3 contains 17 residues. This CDR3 is CASSTQTGTGAGSPLHF. The CDR3 nucleotides are TGTGCCAGTAGTACCCAAACCGGGACAGGGGCCGGATCACCCCTCCACTTT.

The chain links TRBV30 to TRBJ1-6, with D possibly being TRBD1 (6 bases). This CDR3 contains 12 residues. Germline-derived CDR1 and CDR2 are GTSNPN and SVGIG (reference sequence). Trimming took 8 bases from V and 7 from J, leaving 12 bases between them. The CDR3 protein is CAGNRDNSPLHF. As DNA, the CDR3 is TGTGCCGGAAACAGGGACAATTCACCCCTCCACTTT. Variable domain in full (rest from reference TRBV30 and TRBJ1-6): SQTIHQWPATLVQPVGSPLSLECTVEGTSNPNLYWYRQAAGRGLQLLFYSVGIGQISSEVPQNLSASRPQDRQFILSSKKLLLSDSGFYLCAGNRDNSPLHFGNGTRLTVT.

The V and J genes are TRBV5-1 and TRBJ1-1, with D perhaps matching TRBD1 (6 bases). The CDR3 sequence is 14 residues long. The V and J ends lost 6 bases and 0 bases respectively, with 12 bases between them. Per germline, CDR1 SGHRS and CDR2 YFSETQ. The CDR3 sequence is CASNVGQMNTEAFF. The CDR3 coding sequence is TGCGCCAGCAACGTTGGACAGATGAACACTGAAGCTTTCTTT.

V usage is TRBV4-3 and J usage is TRBJ2-1; possibly TRBD2 for D (5 bases). Germline lookup yields CDR1 LGHNA and CDR2 YSLEER. V was trimmed by 0 bases and J by 15 bases, leaving 15 bases between them. The CDR3 has 13 amino acids. For the CDR3, the DNA is TGCGCCAGCAGCCAAGAAAGCGGCGGAGCGCGGTTCTTC. This codes for CASSQESGGARFF.

The gene calls are TRBV10-3 and TRBJ1-1; D is possibly TRBD1 (5 bases). Per the germline V gene, CDR1 is ENHRY and CDR2 is SYGVKD. V was shortened by 4 bases and J by 1 base, with 7 bases between the two germline ends. The CDR3 length is 13 residues. CDR3 nucleotide sequence: TGTGCCATCAGTGGGGGGGAGAACACTGAAGCTTTCTTT. Its protein product is CAISGGENTEAFF.